The 19 T cell receptor beta chains presented below share a single source sample, sequenced in a study of shared clonotypes between healthy human individuals. Profiling relied on immunoSEQ multiplex PCR, and the TCRdb table lists in-frame clones only, not all of them. This sample has over a million clones, with approximately 80% found just once. The specimen was memory CD4+ T cells from PBMCs. Indicated subset: CD45RA-negative fraction. Every receptor here comes from a man between 18 and 29 years old in good health. Some clones in this sample may be carry-over from other donors' samples.

V is TRBV12-5 and J is TRBJ1-5; maybe TRBD1 (5 bases). CDR1 and CDR2 (germline): LGHNT, FRNRAP. CDR3 size: 13 residues. V lost 1 base to trimming and J lost 9 bases, with 10 bases between them. CDR3 nucleotide sequence: TGTGCTAGTGGTTTGGAACAGGATACGCCCCAGCATTTT. Residues: CASGLEQDTPQHF.

This clone was picked up one time. A single base separates this from a much larger clone, so it may be a read error. Other DNA sequences within the sample encode an identical CDR3. The J gene is TRBJ1-1, the V gene TRBV6-1, with D perhaps matching TRBD1 (6 bases). The V and J ends lost 6 bases and 1 base respectively, with 9 bases between them. The germline CDR1 and CDR2 sequences are MNHNS and SASEGT. CDR3 length equals 13 residues. The CDR3 protein is CASSGQPNTEAFF. As DNA, the CDR3 is TGTGCCAGCAGCGGACAGCCGAACACTGAAGCTTTCTTT.

The chain couples TRBV29-1 to TRBJ2-7; weak D call: TRBD1 (6 bases). This CDR3 spans 11 amino acids. V lost 7 bases to trimming and J lost 4 bases, with 11 bases between them. Looked up from germline, CDR1 is SQVTM and CDR2 is ANQGSEA. The DNA of the CDR3 is TGCAGCGCTGGGACACCTTACGAGCAGTACTTC. This gives the protein CSAGTPYEQYF.

In this sample, this clone turned up a few times. This sequence joins TRBV11-2 and TRBJ2-3; D is ambiguous. V lost 3 bases, J lost 4 bases, and 11 bases lay in between. The CDR3 is 14 residues long. Germline values: CDR1 SGHAT, CDR2 FQNNGV. In DNA, the CDR3 is TGTGCCAGCAGCTTTGATTCCAGGTCAGATACGCAGTATTTT. It is translated as CASSFDSRSDTQYF.

The chain joins TRBV9 to TRBJ2-1, with TRBD2 matching over 14 bases. Germline-derived CDR1 and CDR2 are SGDLS and YYNGEE. V trimming: 4 bases; J trimming: 9 bases; junction bases outside the gene matches: 6. This CDR3 is 15 amino acids long. The CDR3 region is CASSRGTSGSSEQFF. For the CDR3, the DNA is TGTGCCAGCAGCCGGGGGACTAGCGGGAGTAGTGAGCAGTTCTTC.

This clone was seen only a few times. The chain joins TRBV30 to TRBJ2-3; 9 nucleotides line up with TRBD2. With V trimmed by 7 bases and J by 1 base, 3 bases remained unmatched. The CDR3 is 13 amino acids. Germline assignment: CDR1 GTSNPN and CDR2 SVGIG (reference sequence). The CDR3 reads CASSGKGTDTQYF. In DNA, the CDR3 is TGTGCCTCTAGCGGGAAGGGCACAGATACGCAGTATTTT.

This clone was recorded only once. The V call is TRBV15, the J call TRBJ2-7; D may be TRBD2 (6 bases). Per germline, CDR1 LNHNV and CDR2 YYDKDF (reference sequence). CDR3 length equals 15 residues. Trimming cost V 0 bases and J 3 bases, with 12 bases left between them. The CDR3 loop reads CATSREQTGDYEQYF. The CDR3 bases are TGTGCCACCAGCAGAGAACAAACGGGAGACTACGAGCAGTACTTC.

V is TRBV9 and J is TRBJ1-2, with D maybe TRBD1 (6 bases). Trimming took off 3 bases at V and 5 bases at J, with 20 bases between the two ends. This CDR3 contains 16 residues. Germline CDR1 SGDLS, CDR2 YYNGEE. The CDR3 DNA is TGTGCCAGCAGCGGACCTAGGGGCAGGGGCGGATATGGCTACACCTTC. Its translation is CASSGPRGRGGYGYTF.

In this sample, this clone turned up once. The rearrangement links TRBV19 to TRBJ1-2, with D possibly being TRBD1 (6 bases). The CDR3 is made up of 14 amino acids. V was pared by 6 bases and J by 8 bases, with 19 bases between. In germline, CDR1 is LNHDA, CDR2 SQIVND (reference sequence). The CDR3 region has the DNA TGTGCCAGTAGCACAACGGGGGCCGGAGTCGGCTACACCTTC. Translating gives CASSTTGAGVGYTF. Using reference TRBV19 and TRBJ1-2 for the parts outside the CDR3, the full variable domain is DGGITQSPKYLFRKEGQNVTLSCEQNLNHDAMYWYRQDPGQGLRLIYYSQIVNDFQKGDIAEGYSVSREKKESFPLTVTSAQKNPTAFYLCASSTTGAGVGYTFGSGTRLTVV.

This clone was observed a few times. The rearrangement uses TRBV18 and TRBJ1-1; D not resolved. The CDR3 consists of 12 residues. Germline values: CDR1 KGHSH, CDR2 LQKENI. The V end lost 5 bases, the J end lost 4 bases, and 8 bases lay between the germline ends. The CDR3 nucleotides read TGTGCCAGCTCAAAAGGGCCCACTGAAGCTTTCTTT. Its protein product is CASSKGPTEAFF.

The V gene is TRBV5-1, the J gene TRBJ1-1; D not resolved. The germline V gene has CDR1 SGHRS and CDR2 YFSETQ. The CDR3 length is 14 residues. V lost 0 bases, J lost 2 bases, and 8 bases lay in between. CDR3 nucleotide sequence: TGCGCCAGCAGCTTGGCCGTCTCCAACACTGAAGCTTTCTTT. It translates to CASSLAVSNTEAFF.

The rearrangement links TRBV7-3 to TRBJ2-7, with D uncertain. V lost 1 base to trimming and J lost 8 bases, with 12 bases between them. This CDR3 has 13 amino acids. The germline V gene encodes CDR1 SGHTA and CDR2 FQGTGA. The CDR3 is CASSLRQDAKQYF. CDR3 DNA: TGTGCCAGCAGCTTAAGGCAGGACGCTAAGCAGTACTTC.

The V gene is TRBV28, the J gene TRBJ1-5; the D is unclear. The V end lost 6 bases, the J end lost 6 bases, and 15 bases lay between the germline ends. CDR3 length: 14 amino acids. Germline CDR1 is MDHEN and CDR2 is SYDVKM. CDR3 DNA: TGTGCCAGCAGCCCAGTGGTGGTTGGTCAGCCCCAGCATTTT. It yields the protein CASSPVVVGQPQHF.

The chain employs TRBV28 and TRBJ2-7; TRBD1 might be the D (5 bases). Per the germline V gene, CDR1 is MDHEN and CDR2 is SYDVKM. This CDR3 contains 11 residues. The CDR3 DNA sequence: TGTGGATCAGGGAACTCCTACGAGCAGTACTTC. It specifies CGSGNSYEQYF.

This chain links TRBV20-1 with TRBJ2-1; D is ambiguous. CDR3 size: 11 residues. Trimming shortened V by 5 bases and J by 6 bases, and 8 bases separated the two germline ends. Germline CDR1 and CDR2: DFQATT and SNEGSKA (reference sequence). CDR3 residues: CSAYVLNEQFF. DNA for the CDR3: TGCAGTGCTTATGTCCTCAATGAGCAGTTCTTC.

The chain combines TRBV5-1 with TRBJ2-5; 11 positions match TRBD2. The V segment lost 7 bases and the J segment 4 bases; nucleotides outside the gene matches: 18. Germline V gene data show CDR1 as SGHRS and CDR2 as YFSETQ. This CDR3 comprises 18 residues. The CDR3 spells CASSLGTSGRRLGETQYF. DNA of the CDR3: TGCGCCAGCTCCCTTGGCACTAGCGGGAGAAGGTTGGGAGAGACCCAGTACTTC.

The V gene is TRBV2, the J gene TRBJ1-2; no firm D call. Germline CDR1 SNHLY, CDR2 FYNNEI. Trimming stripped 0 bases from V and 8 bases from J, with 7 bases between. This CDR3 region has 12 residues. DNA for the CDR3: TGTGCCAGCAGTGAAGCCCCATCAGGCTACACCTTC. Translated: CASSEAPSGYTF.

This chain joins TRBV6-5 and TRBJ2-7; 8 bases are a match to TRBD2. CDR3 length: 16 residues. CDR1 and CDR2 (germline): MNHEY, SVGAGI. Trimming at V came to 0 bases and at J to 5 bases, leaving 9 bases not matched to a gene. The DNA for the CDR3 is TGTGCCAGCAGTTACTCATTGGGACTAGTGGTCCACGAGCAGTACTTC. The encoded protein is CASSYSLGLVVHEQYF.

This clone was detected only once. The rearrangement links TRBV10-2 to TRBJ1-4; D gene unclear. Germline V gene data show CDR1 as WSHSY and CDR2 as SAAADI. The germline V and J ends were trimmed by 5 bases and 0 bases, with 13 bases remaining between them. The CDR3 has 16 amino acids. Written as DNA, the CDR3 is TGCGCCAGCAGTCGTTGGCAGCTTGCAACTAATGAAAAACTGTTTTTT. This codes for CASSRWQLATNEKLFF.